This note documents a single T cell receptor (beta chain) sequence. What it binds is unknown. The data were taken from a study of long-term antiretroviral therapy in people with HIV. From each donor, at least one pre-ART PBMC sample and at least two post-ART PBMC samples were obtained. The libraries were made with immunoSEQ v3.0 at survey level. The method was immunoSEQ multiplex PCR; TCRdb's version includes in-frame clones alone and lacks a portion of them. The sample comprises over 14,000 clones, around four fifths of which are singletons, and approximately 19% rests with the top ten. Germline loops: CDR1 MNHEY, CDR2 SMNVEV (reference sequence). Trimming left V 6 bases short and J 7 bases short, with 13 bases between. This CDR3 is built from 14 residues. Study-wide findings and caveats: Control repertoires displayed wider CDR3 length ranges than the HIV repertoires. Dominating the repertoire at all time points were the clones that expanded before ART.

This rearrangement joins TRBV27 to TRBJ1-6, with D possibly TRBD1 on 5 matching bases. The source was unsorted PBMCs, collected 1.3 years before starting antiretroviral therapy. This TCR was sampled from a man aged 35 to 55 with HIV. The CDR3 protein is CASRPGTPNSPLHF. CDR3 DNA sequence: TGTGCCAGCAGGCCCGGGACTCCGAATTCACCCCTCCACTTT.